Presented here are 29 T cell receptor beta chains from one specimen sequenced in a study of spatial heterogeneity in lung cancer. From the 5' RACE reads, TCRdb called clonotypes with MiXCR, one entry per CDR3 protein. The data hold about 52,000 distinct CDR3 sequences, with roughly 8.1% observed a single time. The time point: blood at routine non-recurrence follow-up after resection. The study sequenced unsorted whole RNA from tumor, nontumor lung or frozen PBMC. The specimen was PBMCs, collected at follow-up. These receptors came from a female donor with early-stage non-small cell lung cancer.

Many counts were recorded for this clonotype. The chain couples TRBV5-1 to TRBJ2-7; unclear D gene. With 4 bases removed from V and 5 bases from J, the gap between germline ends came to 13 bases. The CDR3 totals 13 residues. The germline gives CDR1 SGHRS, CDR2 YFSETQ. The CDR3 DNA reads TGCGCCAGCAGCGTACCCGACTGGAACGAGCAGTACTTC. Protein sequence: CASSVPDWNEQYF.

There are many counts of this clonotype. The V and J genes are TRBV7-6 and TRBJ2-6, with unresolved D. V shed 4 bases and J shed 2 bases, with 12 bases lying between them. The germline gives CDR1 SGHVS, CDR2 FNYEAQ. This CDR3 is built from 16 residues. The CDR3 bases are TGTGCCAGCAGCTATGTCGGAAGTGCTGGGGCCAACGTCCTGACTTTC. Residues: CASSYVGSAGANVLTF.

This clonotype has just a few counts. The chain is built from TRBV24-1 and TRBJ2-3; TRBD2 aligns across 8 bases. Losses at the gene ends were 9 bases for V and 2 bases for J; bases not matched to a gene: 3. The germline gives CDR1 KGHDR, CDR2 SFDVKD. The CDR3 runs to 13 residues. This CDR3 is CATGAGATDTQYF. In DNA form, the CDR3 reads TGTGCCACCGGAGCGGGGGCCACAGATACGCAGTATTTT.

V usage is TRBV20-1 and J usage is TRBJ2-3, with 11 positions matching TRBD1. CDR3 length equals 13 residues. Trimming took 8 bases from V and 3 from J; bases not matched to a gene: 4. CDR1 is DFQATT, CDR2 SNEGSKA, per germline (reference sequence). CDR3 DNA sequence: TGCAGTTCCGGACAGGGGGCAACAGATACGCAGTATTTT. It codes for CSSGQGATDTQYF.

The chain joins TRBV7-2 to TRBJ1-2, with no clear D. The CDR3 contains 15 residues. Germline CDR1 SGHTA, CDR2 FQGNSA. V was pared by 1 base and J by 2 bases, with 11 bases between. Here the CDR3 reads CASSLDSQDNYGYTF. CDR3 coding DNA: TGTGCCAGCAGCTTAGATAGTCAGGACAACTATGGCTACACCTTC.

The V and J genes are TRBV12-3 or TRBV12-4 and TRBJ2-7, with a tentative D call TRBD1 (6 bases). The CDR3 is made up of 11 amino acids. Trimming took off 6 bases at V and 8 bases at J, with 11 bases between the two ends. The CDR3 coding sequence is TGTGCCAGCAGCACCACAGGGAAGCAGTACTTC. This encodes CASSTTGKQYF.

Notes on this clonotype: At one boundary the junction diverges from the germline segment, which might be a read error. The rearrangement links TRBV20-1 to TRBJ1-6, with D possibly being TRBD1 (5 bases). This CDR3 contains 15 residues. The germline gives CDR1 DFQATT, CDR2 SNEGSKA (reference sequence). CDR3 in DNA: TGCAGTGCTAGACGACGGGGCGTTCTGAATTCACCCCTCTACTTT. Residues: CSARRRGVLNSPLYF.

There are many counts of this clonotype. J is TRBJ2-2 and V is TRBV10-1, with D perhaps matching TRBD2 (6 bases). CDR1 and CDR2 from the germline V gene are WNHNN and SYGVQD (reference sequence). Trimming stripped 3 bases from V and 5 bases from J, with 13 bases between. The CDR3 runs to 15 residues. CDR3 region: CASSERLGGTGELFF. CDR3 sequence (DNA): TGCGCCAGCAGTGAACGACTAGGCGGGACCGGGGAGCTGTTTTTT.

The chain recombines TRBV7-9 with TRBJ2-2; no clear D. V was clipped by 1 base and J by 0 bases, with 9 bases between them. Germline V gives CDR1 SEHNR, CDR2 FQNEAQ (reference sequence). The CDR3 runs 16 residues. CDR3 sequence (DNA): TGTGCCAGCAGCTTAGTGAGCTATTCGAACACCGGGGAGCTGTTTTTT. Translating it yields CASSLVSYSNTGELFF.

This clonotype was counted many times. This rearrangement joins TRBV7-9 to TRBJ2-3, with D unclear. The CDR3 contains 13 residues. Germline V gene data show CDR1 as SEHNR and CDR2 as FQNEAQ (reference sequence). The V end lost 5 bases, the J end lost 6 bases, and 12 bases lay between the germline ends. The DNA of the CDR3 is TGTGCCAGCAGCCCCAATCCGGTGGATACGCAGTATTTT. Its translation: CASSPNPVDTQYF. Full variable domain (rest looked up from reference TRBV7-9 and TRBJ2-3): DTGVSQNPRHKITKRGQNVTFRCDPISEHNRLYWYRQTLGQGPEFLTYFQNEAQLEKSRLLSDRFSAERPKGSFSTLEIQRTEQGDSAMYLCASSPNPVDTQYFGPGTRLTVL.

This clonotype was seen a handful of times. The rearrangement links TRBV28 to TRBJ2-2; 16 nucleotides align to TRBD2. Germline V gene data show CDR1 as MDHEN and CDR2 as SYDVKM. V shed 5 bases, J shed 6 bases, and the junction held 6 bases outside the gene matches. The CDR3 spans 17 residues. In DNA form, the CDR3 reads TGTGCCAGCAGTCTGGGACTAGCGGGGGGGCCGGCCGGGGAGCTGTTTTTT. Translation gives CASSLGLAGGPAGELFF.

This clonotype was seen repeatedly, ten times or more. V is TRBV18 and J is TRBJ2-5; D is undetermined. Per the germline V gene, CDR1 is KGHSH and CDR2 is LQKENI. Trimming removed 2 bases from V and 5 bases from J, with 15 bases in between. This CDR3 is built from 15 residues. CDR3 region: CASSPNEVAGETQYF. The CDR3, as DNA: TGTGCCAGCTCACCAAACGAGGTGGCAGGCGAGACCCAGTACTTC.

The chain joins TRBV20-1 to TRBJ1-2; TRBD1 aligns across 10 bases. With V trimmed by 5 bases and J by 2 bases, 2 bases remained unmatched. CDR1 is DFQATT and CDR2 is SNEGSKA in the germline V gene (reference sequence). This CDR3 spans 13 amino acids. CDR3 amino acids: CSAGDRGNYGYTF. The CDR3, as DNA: TGCAGTGCTGGGGACAGGGGAAACTATGGCTACACCTTC.

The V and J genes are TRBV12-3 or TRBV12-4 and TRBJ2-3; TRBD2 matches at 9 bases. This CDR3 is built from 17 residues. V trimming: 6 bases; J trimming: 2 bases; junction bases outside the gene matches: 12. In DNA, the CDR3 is TGTGCCAGCAGGGTGGCTAGCGGGGCTGCCCTCACAGATACGCAGTATTTT. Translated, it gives CASRVASGAALTDTQYF.

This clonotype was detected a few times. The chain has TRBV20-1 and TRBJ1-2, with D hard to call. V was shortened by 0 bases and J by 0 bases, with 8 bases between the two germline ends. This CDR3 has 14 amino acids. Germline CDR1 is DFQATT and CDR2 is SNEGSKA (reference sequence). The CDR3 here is CSARDTTANYGYTF. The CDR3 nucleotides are TGCAGTGCTAGAGATACCACAGCTAACTATGGCTACACCTTC.

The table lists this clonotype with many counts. The CDR3 loop is CASSYSARQPQHF. For the CDR3, the DNA is TGTGCCAGCAGTTACTCGGCCCGACAGCCCCAGCATTTT. V gene TRBV6-5 combines with J gene TRBJ1-5, with D uncertain. CDR1 is MNHEY and CDR2 is SVGAGI in the germline V gene. The CDR3 contains 13 residues. V shed 0 bases and J shed 7 bases, with 7 bases lying between them.

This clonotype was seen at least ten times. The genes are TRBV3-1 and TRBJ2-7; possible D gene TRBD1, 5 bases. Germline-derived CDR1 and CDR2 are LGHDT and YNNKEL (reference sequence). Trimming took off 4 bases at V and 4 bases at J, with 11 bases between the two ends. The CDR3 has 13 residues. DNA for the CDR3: TGTGCCAGCAGCCTCGGACAATTTTACGAGCAGTACTTC. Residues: CASSLGQFYEQYF.

CDR3 DNA sequence: TGTGCCAGCTCACCAACGACAGCTGGTCGGGAGCAGTACTTC. Protein: CASSPTTAGREQYF. V usage is TRBV18 and J usage is TRBJ2-7, with D tentatively TRBD1 (5 bases). V lost 2 bases, J lost 7 bases, and 15 bases lay in between. CDR3 length: 14 amino acids. CDR1 KGHSH and CDR2 LQKENI come from the germline V gene.

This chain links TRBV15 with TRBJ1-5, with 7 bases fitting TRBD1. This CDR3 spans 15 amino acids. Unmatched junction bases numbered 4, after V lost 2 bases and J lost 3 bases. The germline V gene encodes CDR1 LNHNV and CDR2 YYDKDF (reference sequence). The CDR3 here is CATSRTTGTNQPQHF. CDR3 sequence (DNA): TGTGCCACCAGCAGAACGACAGGGACCAATCAGCCCCAGCATTTT.

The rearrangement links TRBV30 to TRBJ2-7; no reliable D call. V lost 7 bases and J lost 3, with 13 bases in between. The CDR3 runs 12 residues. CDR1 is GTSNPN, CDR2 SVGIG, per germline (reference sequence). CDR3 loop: CASRQKRYEQYF. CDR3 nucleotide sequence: TGTGCCTCCAGGCAGAAACGCTACGAGCAGTACTTC.

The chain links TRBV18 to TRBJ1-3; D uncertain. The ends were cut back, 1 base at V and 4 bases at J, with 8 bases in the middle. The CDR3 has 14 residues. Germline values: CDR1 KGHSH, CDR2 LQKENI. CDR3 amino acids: CASSPRSQGNTIYF. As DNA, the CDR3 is TGTGCCAGCTCACCACGCTCACAGGGAAACACCATATATTTT. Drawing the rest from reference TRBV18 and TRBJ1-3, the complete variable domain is NAGVMQNPRHLVRRRGQEARLRCSPMKGHSHVYWYRQLPEEGLKFMVYLQKENIIDESGMPKERFSAEFPKEGPSILRIQQVVRGDSAAYFCASSPRSQGNTIYFGEGSWLTVV.

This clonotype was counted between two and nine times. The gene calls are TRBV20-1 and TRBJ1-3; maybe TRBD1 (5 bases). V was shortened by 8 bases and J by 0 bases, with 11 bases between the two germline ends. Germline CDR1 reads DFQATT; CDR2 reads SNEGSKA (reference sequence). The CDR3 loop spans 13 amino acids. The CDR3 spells CSPGTSSGNTIYF. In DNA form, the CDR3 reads TGCAGTCCAGGGACGAGCTCTGGAAACACCATATATTTT.

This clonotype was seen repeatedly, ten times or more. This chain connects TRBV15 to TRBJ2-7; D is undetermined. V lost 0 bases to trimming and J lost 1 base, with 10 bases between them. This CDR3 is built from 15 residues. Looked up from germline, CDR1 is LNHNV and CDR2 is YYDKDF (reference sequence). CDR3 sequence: CATSREGGGSYEQYF. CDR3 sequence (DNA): TGTGCCACCAGCAGAGAGGGCGGCGGTTCCTACGAGCAGTACTTC.

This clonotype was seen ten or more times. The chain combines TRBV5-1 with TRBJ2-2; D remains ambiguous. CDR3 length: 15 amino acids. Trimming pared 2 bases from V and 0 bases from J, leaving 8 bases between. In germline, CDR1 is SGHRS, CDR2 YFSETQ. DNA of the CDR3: TGCGCCAGCAGCTTAGCAGGTTCGAACACCGGGGAGCTGTTTTTT. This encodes CASSLAGSNTGELFF.

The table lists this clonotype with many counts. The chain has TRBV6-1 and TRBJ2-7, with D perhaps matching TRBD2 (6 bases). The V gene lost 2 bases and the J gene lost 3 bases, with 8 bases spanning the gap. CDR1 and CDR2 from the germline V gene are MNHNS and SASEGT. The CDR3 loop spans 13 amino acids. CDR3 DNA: TGTGCCAGCAGTGAATGGGGAGGCTACGAGCAGTACTTC. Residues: CASSEWGGYEQYF.

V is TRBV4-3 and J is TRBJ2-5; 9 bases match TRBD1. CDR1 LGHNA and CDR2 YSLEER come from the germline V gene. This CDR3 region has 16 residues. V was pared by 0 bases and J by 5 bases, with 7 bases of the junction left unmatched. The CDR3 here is CASSQEPGQGGETQYF. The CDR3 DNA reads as TGCGCCAGCAGCCAAGAACCGGGACAGGGTGGCGAGACCCAGTACTTC.

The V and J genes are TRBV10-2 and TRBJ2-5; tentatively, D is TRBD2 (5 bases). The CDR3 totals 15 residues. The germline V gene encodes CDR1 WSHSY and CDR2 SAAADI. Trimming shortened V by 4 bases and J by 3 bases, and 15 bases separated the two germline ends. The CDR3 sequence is CASSGTFLGEETQYF. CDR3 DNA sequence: TGCGCCAGCAGTGGCACTTTCCTCGGGGAAGAGACCCAGTACTTC.

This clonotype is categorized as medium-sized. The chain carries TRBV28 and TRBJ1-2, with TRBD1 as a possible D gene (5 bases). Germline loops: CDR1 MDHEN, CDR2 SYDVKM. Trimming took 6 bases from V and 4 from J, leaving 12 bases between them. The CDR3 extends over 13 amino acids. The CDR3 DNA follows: TGTGCCAGCAGAACCGGGACTCTCTATGGCTACACCTTC. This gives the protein CASRTGTLYGYTF.

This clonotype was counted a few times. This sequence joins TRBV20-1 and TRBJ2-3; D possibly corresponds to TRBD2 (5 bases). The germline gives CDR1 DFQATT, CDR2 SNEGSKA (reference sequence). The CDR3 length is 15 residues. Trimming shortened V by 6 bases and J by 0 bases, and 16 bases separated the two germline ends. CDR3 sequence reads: CSASGVSGSTDTQYF. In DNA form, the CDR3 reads TGCAGTGCCAGTGGAGTGAGCGGTAGCACAGATACGCAGTATTTT.